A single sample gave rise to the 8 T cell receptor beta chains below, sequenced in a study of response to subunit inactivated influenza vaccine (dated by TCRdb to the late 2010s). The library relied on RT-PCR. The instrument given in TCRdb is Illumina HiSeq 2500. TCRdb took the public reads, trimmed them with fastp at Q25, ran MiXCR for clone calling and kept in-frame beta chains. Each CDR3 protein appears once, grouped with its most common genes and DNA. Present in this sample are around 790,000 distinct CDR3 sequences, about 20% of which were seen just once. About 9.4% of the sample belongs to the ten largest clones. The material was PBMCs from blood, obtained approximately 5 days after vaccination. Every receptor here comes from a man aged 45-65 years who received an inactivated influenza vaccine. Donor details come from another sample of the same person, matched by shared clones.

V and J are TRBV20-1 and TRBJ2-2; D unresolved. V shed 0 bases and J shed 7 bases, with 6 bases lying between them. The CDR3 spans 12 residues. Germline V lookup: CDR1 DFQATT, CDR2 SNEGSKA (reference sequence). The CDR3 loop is CSARDWDGELFF. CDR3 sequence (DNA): TGCAGTGCTAGAGATTGGGACGGGGAGCTGTTTTTT.

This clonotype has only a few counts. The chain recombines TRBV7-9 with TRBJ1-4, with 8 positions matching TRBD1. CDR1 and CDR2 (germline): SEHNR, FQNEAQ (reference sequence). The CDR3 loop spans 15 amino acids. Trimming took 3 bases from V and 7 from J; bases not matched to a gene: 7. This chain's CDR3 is CASSFQGARGEKLFF. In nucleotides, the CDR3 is TGTGCCAGCAGCTTTCAGGGGGCGCGAGGTGAAAAACTGTTTTTT.

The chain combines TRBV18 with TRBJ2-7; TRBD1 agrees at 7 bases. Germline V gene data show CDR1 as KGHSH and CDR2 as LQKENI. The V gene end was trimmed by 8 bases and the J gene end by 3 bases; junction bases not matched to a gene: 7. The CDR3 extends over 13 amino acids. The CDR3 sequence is CASTPGQLYEQYF. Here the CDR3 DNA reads TGTGCCAGCACCCCGGGACAGCTCTACGAGCAGTACTTC.

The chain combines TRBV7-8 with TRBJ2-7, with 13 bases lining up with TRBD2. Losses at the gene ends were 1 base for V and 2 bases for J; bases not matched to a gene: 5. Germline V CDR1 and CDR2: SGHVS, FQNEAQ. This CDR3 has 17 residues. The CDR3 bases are TGTGCCAGCAGCTTAGGGACTAGCGGGGGCCGAACCTACGAGCAGTACTTC. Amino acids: CASSLGTSGGRTYEQYF. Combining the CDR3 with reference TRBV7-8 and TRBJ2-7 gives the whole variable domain GAGVSQSPRYKVAKRGQDVALRCDPISGHVSLFWYQQALGQGPEFLTYFQNEAQLDKSGLPSDRFFAERPEGSVSTLKIQRTQQEDSAVYLCASSLGTSGGRTYEQYFGPGTRLTVT.

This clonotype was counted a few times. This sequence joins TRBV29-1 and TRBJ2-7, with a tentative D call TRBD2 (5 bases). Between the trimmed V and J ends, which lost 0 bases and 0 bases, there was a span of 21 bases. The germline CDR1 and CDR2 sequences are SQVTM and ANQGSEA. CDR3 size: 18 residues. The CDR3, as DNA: TGCAGCGTTGAAGAACCGGGAAAAAAAAGCCCCAGCTCCTACGAGCAGTACTTC. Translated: CSVEEPGKKSPSSYEQYF.

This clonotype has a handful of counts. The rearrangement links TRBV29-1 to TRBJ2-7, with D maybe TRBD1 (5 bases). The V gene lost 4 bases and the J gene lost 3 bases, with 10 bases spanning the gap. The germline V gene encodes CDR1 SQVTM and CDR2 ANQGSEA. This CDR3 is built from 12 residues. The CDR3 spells CSVVGQGYEQYF. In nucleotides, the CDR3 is TGCAGCGTTGTTGGGCAGGGCTACGAGCAGTACTTC.

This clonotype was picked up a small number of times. CDR3 bases: TGTGCCAGCAGCACGAAGCCCAGACAAGAGACCCAGTACTTC. It is translated as CASSTKPRQETQYF. The gene calls are TRBV7-2 and TRBJ2-5, with unresolved D. The V end was cut by 5 bases, the J end by 2 bases, with 12 bases between. This CDR3 contains 14 residues. Per the germline V gene, CDR1 is SGHTA and CDR2 is FQGNSA.

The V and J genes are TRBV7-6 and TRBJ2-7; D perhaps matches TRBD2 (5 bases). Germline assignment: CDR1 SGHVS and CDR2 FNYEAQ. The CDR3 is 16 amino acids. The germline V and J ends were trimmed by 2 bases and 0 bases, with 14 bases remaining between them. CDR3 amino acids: CASSLFRGGFSYEQYF. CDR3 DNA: TGTGCCAGCAGCTTATTTAGAGGCGGGTTCTCCTACGAGCAGTACTTC.